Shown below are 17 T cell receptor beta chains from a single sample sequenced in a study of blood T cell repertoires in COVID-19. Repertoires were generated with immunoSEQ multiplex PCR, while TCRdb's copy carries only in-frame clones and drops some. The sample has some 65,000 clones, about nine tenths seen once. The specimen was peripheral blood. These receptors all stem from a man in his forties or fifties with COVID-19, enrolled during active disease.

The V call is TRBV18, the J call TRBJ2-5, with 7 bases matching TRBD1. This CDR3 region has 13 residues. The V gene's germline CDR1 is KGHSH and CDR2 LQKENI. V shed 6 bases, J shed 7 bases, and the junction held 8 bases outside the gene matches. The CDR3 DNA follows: TGTGCCAGCTCGCCCGGACAGGTTTGGACCCAGTACTTC. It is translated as CASSPGQVWTQYF.

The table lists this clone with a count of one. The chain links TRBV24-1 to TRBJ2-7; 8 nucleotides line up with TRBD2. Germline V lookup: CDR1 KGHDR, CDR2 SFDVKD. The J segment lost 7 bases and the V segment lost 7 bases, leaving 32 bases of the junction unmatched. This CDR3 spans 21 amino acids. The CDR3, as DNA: TGTGCCACCAGGGGGGTGGGCCAATTAGCGGGATTGGCCCCGTGGGGTCGGGAGCAGTACTTC. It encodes CATRGVGQLAGLAPWGREQYF.

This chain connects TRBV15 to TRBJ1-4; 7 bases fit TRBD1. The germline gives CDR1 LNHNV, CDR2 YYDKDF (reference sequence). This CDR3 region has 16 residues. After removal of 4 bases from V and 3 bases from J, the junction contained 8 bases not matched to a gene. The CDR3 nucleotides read TGTGCCACCAGCACTGACAGGGATGACCCTAATGAAAAACTGTTTTTT. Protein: CATSTDRDDPNEKLFF.

The CDR3 reads CASSPKGAQETQYF. CDR3 coding DNA: TGCGCCAGCAGCCCTAAGGGGGCCCAAGAGACCCAGTACTTC. This chain links TRBV5-1 with TRBJ2-5; TRBD1 aligns across 7 bases. Germline loops: CDR1 SGHRS, CDR2 YFSETQ. The CDR3 contains 14 residues. The J segment lost 1 base and the V segment lost 4 bases, leaving 4 bases of the junction unmatched.

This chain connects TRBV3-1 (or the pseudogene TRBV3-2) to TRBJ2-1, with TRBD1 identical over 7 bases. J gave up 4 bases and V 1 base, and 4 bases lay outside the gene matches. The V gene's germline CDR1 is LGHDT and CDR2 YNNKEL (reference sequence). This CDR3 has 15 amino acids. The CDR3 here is CASSQVQGPYNEQFF. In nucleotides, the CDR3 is TGTGCCAGCAGCCAAGTACAGGGGCCATACAATGAGCAGTTCTTC.

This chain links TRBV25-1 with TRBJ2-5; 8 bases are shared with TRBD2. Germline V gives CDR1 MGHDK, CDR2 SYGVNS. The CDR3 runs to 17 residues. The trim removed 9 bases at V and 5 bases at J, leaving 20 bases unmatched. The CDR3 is CASPPSFGAGGVETQYF. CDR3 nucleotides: TGTGCCAGTCCGCCATCATTTGGGGCGGGAGGTGTTGAGACCCAGTACTTC.

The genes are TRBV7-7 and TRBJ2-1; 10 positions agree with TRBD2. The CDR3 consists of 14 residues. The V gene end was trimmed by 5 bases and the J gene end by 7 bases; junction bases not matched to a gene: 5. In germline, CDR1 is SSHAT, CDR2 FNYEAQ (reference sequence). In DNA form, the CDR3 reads TGTGCCAGCAGCCCTAGCGGGAGTAGAAATGAGCAGTTCTTC. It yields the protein CASSPSGSRNEQFF.

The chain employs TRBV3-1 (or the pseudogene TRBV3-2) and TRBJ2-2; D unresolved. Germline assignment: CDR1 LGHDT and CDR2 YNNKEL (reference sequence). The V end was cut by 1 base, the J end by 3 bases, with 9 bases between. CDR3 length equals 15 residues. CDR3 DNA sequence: TGTGCCAGCAGCCAAGTGGCAGGATACACCGGGGAGCTGTTTTTT. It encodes CASSQVAGYTGELFF.

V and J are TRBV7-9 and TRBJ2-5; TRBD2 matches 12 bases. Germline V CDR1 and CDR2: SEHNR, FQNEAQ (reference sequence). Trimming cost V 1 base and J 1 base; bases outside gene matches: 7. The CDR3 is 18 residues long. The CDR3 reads CASSLGLAGDRSQETQYF. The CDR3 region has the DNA TGTGCCAGCAGCTTAGGACTAGCGGGAGATCGCTCCCAAGAGACCCAGTACTTC.

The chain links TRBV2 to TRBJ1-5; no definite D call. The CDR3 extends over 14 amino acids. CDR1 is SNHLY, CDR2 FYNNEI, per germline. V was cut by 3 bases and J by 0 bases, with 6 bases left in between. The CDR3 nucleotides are TGTGCCAGCAGTGATGTCCGTAGCAATCAGCCCCAGCATTTT. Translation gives CASSDVRSNQPQHF.

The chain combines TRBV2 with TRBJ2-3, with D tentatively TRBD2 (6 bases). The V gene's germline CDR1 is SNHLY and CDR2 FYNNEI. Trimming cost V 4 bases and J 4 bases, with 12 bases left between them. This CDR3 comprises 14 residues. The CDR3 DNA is TGTGCCAGCAGTGCTAGACTAGATGCAGATACGCAGTATTTT. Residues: CASSARLDADTQYF.

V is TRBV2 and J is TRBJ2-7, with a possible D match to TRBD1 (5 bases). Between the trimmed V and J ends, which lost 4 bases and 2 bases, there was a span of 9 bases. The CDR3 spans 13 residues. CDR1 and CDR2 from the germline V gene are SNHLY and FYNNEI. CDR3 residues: CASSGGGTYEQYF. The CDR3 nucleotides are TGTGCCAGCAGTGGGGGCGGAACCTACGAGCAGTACTTC.

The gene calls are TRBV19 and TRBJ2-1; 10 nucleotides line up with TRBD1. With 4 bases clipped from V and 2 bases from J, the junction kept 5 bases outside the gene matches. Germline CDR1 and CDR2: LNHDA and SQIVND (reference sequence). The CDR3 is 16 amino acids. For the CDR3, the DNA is TGTGCCAGTAGTAGACGGGACAGGGGACCCTACAATGAGCAGTTCTTC. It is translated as CASSRRDRGPYNEQFF.

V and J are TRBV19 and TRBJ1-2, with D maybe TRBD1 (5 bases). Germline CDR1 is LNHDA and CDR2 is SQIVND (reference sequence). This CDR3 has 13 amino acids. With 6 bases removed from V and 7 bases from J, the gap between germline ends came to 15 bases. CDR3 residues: CASRAPGLAGYTF. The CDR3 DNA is TGTGCCAGTAGGGCCCCAGGGCTTGCTGGCTACACCTTC.

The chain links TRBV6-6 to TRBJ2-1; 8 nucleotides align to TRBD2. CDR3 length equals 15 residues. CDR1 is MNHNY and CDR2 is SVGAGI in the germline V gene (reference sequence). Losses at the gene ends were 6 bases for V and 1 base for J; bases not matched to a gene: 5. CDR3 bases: TGTGCCAGCAGCCCCGGGACTAGGTCCTACAATGAGCAGTTCTTC. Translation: CASSPGTRSYNEQFF.

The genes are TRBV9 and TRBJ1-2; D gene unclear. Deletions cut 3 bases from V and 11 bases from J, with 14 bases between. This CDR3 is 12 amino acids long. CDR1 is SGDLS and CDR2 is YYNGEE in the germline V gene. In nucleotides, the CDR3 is TGTGCCAGCAGCGGCCGAGAGGGATTTTACACCTTC. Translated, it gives CASSGREGFYTF.

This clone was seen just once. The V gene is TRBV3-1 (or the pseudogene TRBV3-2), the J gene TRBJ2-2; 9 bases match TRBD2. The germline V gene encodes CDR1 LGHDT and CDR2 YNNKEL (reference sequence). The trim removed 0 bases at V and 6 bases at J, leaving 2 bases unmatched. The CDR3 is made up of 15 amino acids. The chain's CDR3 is CASSQDAGGPGELFF. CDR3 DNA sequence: TGTGCCAGCAGCCAAGATGCGGGAGGGCCCGGGGAGCTGTTTTTT.